Each of the 13 T cell receptor beta chains below was sequenced from the same sample in a study of T-cell memory formation after mild COVID-19. TCRdb fed the 5' RACE reads into MiXCR, producing one record per CDR3 protein. The repertoire holds 560,000 or so distinct CDR3 sequences, with 15% to 20% as singletons. The sample taken for sequencing was PBMCs or a T cell subset sorted from them (not recorded which). The origin of the receptors is an adult woman who had mild COVID-19 (a few samples of this study predate the infection). Cell type and time point are not known.

The chain uses TRBV24-1 and TRBJ2-7, with unresolved D. CDR3 length: 13 residues. Germline-derived CDR1 and CDR2 are KGHDR and SFDVKD. The V end lost 1 base, the J end lost 6 bases, and 9 bases lay between the germline ends. The CDR3 DNA sequence: TGTGCCACCAGTGATTTTAAGGGTCTCGAGCAGTACTTC. Its translation: CATSDFKGLEQYF.

In this sample, this clonotype turned up many times. V usage is TRBV5-1 and J usage is TRBJ2-7; TRBD1 might be the D (6 bases). Trimming took off 4 bases at V and 3 bases at J, with 14 bases between the two ends. The length of the CDR3 is 14 residues. Per the germline V gene, CDR1 is SGHRS and CDR2 is YFSETQ. The CDR3 nucleotides are TGCGCCAGCAGCAGGGGCGGACAGTTCTACGAGCAGTACTTC. Residues: CASSRGGQFYEQYF. The full variable domain, completed using reference TRBV5-1 and TRBJ2-7, is KAGVTQTPRYLIKTRGQQVTLSCSPISGHRSVSWYQQTPGQGLQFLFEYFSETQRNKGNFPGRFSGRQFSNSRSEMNVSTLELGDSALYLCASSRGGQFYEQYFGPGTRLTVT.

This clonotype was counted a few times. The CDR3 DNA follows: TGCAGCGTTGGGCGGGGGGCGCGGGGCTACACCTTC. This gives the protein CSVGRGARGYTF. The chain links TRBV29-1 to TRBJ1-2, with D possibly TRBD1 on 6 matching bases. Trimming cost V 4 bases and J 8 bases, with 14 bases left between them. The CDR3 sequence is 12 residues long. Looked up from germline, CDR1 is SQVTM and CDR2 is ANQGSEA.

This clonotype showed up just a few times. V is TRBV12-3 or TRBV12-4 and J is TRBJ2-3; perhaps D is TRBD1 or TRBD2 (5 bases each). CDR3 length: 12 amino acids. Deletions cut 6 bases from V and 5 bases from J, with 9 bases between. The CDR3, as DNA: TGTGCCAGCAGCACGGGGCTAGATACGCAGTATTTT. Translated, it gives CASSTGLDTQYF.

The chain couples TRBV3-1 to TRBJ2-1, with 8 bases fitting TRBD2. The CDR3 runs 17 residues. The junction had 8 bases not matched to a gene; V was cut back by 0 bases and J by 4 bases. Germline CDR1 is LGHDT and CDR2 is YNNKEL (reference sequence). The DNA for the CDR3 is TGTGCCAGCAGCCAAGAACTGATCGGGGGGGGATACAATGAGCAGTTCTTC. This gives the protein CASSQELIGGGYNEQFF.

This rearrangement joins TRBV7-2 to TRBJ2-4; 10 bases agree with TRBD2. The junction had 3 bases not matched to a gene; V was cut back by 5 bases and J by 8 bases. This CDR3 spans 13 amino acids. Germline CDR1 and CDR2: SGHTA and FQGNSA. DNA of the CDR3: TGTGCCAGCAGCAGCGGGAGGGCGGACATTCAGTACTTC. Amino acid sequence: CASSSGRADIQYF.

This clonotype has only a few counts. This chain uses TRBV29-1 with TRBJ2-5; weak D call: TRBD2 (6 bases). V lost 6 bases, J lost 0 bases, and 11 bases lay in between. Germline V gene lookup returns CDR1 SQVTM and CDR2 ANQGSEA. The CDR3 totals 13 residues. CDR3 loop: CSVDRDYQETQYF. CDR3 in DNA: TGCAGCGTCGACCGGGACTACCAAGAGACCCAGTACTTC.

There are many counts of this clonotype. V and J are TRBV20-1 and TRBJ2-7, with D possibly being TRBD1 or TRBD2 (6 bases each). Trimming removed 6 bases from V and 1 base from J, with 19 bases in between. The CDR3 consists of 15 residues. Germline values: CDR1 DFQATT, CDR2 SNEGSKA (reference sequence). CDR3 bases: TGCAGTGCCCCTCTGACAGGAGGGGGATCCTACGAGCAGTACTTC. Translated: CSAPLTGGGSYEQYF.

The chain links TRBV20-1 to TRBJ1-5; the D is unclear. Trimming removed 2 bases from V and 1 base from J, with 12 bases in between. The CDR3 spans 15 residues. The germline V gene encodes CDR1 DFQATT and CDR2 SNEGSKA (reference sequence). The CDR3 sequence: CSARPEVLSNQPQHF. The CDR3 DNA reads TGCAGTGCTAGACCGGAGGTTTTAAGCAATCAGCCCCAGCATTTT.

In this sample, this clonotype turned up many times. The rearrangement joins TRBV10-3 to TRBJ2-5; D remains unclear. CDR1 is ENHRY, CDR2 SYGVKD, per germline. V was pared by 5 bases and J by 1 base, with 2 bases between. This CDR3 contains 11 residues. This CDR3 is CAISFQETQYF. The DNA of the CDR3 is TGTGCCATCAGTTTCCAAGAGACCCAGTACTTC.

In its sample, this clonotype was seen a few times. The rearrangement joins TRBV20-1 to TRBJ1-1; D is unclear. The CDR3 runs 14 residues. V dropped 0 bases and J dropped 1 base, with 9 bases sitting between them. The germline gives CDR1 DFQATT, CDR2 SNEGSKA (reference sequence). The chain's CDR3 is CSAREKGSNTEAFF. CDR3 coding DNA: TGCAGTGCTAGAGAAAAGGGTTCGAACACTGAAGCTTTCTTT.

The chain has TRBV6-4 and TRBJ2-1; 8 nucleotides line up with TRBD1. The CDR3 totals 16 residues. Germline V lookup: CDR1 MRHNA, CDR2 SNTAGT. With V trimmed by 0 bases and J by 4 bases, 5 bases remained unmatched. CDR3 residues: CASSDSWTGIYNEQFF. The CDR3 DNA sequence: TGTGCCAGCAGTGACTCTTGGACAGGGATTTACAATGAGCAGTTCTTC.

This rearrangement joins TRBV19 to TRBJ2-7, with 9 bases identical to TRBD1. This CDR3 is built from 15 residues. Germline CDR1 and CDR2: LNHDA and SQIVND (reference sequence). The J segment lost 4 bases and the V segment lost 5 bases, leaving 9 bases of the junction unmatched. The CDR3 protein is CASSPPGTGRYEQYF. The CDR3 region has the DNA TGTGCCAGTAGTCCCCCCGGGACAGGGCGGTACGAGCAGTACTTC.